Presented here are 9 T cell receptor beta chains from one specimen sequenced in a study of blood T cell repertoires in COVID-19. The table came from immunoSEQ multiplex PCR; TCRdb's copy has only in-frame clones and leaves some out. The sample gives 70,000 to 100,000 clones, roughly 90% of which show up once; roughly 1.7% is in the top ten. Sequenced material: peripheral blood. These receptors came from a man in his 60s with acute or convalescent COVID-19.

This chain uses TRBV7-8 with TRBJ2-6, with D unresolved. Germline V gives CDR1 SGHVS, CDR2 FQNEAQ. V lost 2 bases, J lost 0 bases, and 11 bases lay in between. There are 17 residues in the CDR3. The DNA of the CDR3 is TGTGCCAGCAGCTTAAAACAGACAAGCTCTGGGGCCAACGTCCTGACTTTC. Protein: CASSLKQTSSGANVLTF. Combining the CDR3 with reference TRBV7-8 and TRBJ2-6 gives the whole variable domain GAGVSQSPRYKVAKRGQDVALRCDPISGHVSLFWYQQALGQGPEFLTYFQNEAQLDKSGLPSDRFFAERPEGSVSTLKIQRTQQEDSAVYLCASSLKQTSSGANVLTFGAGSRLTVL.

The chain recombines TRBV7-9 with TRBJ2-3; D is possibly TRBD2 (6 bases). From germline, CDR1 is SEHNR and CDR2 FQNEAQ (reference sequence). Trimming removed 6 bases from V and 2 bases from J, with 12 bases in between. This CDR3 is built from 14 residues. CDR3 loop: CASSRRGATDTQYF. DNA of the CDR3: TGTGCCAGCAGTAGGCGCGGGGCCACAGATACGCAGTATTTT.

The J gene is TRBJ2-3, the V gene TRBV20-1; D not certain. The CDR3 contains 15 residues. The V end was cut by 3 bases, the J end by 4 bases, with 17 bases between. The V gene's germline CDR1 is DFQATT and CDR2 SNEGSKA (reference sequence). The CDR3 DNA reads TGCAGTGCTAGTCCTTTGGTTAGAGCTCCAGATACGCAGTATTTT. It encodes CSASPLVRAPDTQYF.

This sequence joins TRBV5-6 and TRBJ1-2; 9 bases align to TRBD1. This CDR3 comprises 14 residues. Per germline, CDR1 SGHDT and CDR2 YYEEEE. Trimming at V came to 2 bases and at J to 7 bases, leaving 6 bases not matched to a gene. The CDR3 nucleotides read TGTGCCAGCAGCTTTCGAGACAGGGGGTTTGGCTACACCTTC. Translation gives CASSFRDRGFGYTF.

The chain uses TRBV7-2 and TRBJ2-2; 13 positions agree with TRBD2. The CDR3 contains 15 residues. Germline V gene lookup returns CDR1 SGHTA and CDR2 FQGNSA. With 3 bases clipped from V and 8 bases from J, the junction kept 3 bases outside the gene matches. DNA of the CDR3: TGTGCCAGCAGCTTCGGACTAGCGGGAGTTGGGGAGCTGTTTTTT. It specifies CASSFGLAGVGELFF.

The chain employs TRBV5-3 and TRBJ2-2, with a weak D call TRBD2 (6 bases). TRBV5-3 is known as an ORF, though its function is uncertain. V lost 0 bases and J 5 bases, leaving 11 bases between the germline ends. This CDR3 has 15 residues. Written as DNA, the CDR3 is TGTGCCAGAAGCTTGGTTCCAGGGACTACCGGGGAGCTGTTTTTT. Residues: CARSLVPGTTGELFF.

In nucleotides, the CDR3 is TGTGCCACCCGGCCAGCGGGAGAAACCTACGAGCAGTACTTC. It codes for CATRPAGETYEQYF. V usage is TRBV10-3 and J usage is TRBJ2-7; the match to TRBD2 covers 8 bases. This CDR3 region has 14 residues. Germline-derived CDR1 and CDR2 are ENHRY and SYGVKD. The V and J ends lost 10 bases and 2 bases, in that order; junction bases with no gene match: 10.

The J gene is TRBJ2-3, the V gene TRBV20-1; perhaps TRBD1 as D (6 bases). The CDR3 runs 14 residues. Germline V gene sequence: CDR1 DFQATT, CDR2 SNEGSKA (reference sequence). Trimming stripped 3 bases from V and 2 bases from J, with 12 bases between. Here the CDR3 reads CSASWGRITDTQYF. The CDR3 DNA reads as TGCAGTGCTAGTTGGGGGCGGATCACAGATACGCAGTATTTT.

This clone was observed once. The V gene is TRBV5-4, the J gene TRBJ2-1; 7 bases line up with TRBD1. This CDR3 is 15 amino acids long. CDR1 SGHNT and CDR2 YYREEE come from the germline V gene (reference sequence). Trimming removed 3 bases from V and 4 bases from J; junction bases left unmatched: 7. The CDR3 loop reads CASSSRGQEYNEQFF. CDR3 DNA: TGTGCCAGCAGCTCCCGTGGACAGGAATACAATGAGCAGTTCTTC.